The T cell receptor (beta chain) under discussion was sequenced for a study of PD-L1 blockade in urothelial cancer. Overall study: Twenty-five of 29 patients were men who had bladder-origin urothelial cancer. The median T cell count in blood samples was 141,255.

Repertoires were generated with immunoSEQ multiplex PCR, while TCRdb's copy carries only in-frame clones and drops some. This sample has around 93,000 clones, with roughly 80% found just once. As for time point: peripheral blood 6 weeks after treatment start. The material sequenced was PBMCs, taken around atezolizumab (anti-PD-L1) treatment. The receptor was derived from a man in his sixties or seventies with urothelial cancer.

The CDR3 loop reads CASSTRQGEAFF. For the CDR3, the DNA is TGTGCCAGCAGCACTCGACAGGGGGAAGCTTTCTTT. The rearrangement uses TRBV9 and TRBJ1-1; TRBD1 matches 8 bases. This CDR3 is built from 12 residues. Germline trimming cut 4 bases from V and 8 bases from J; bases unmatched to any gene: 4. CDR1 and CDR2 (germline): SGDLS, YYNGEE.